This TCR beta chain was documented in a study of metastatic and nonmetastatic thyroid tumors (dated by TCRdb to the early 2020s). Context from the whole study: Repertoires were compared across peripheral blood and tumor or nodule tissue samples from malignant and benign thyroid patients.

Receptor amplification or capture employed PCR. TCRdb lists the instrument as Illumina HiSeq 4000. The TCR beta-chain CDR3 region of each patient was profiled by high-throughput sequencing. Per the original workflow: A classifier to discriminate distant-metastatic papillary thyroid cancer patients was built from CDR3 differences across clinicopathological groups. The Shannon index was used to assess repertoire diversity, and the Morisita-Horn index was used to assess tumor-blood repertoire similarity. TCRdb reprocessed the public reads (quality trimming at Q25 with fastp, clone calling with MiXCR) and kept in-frame beta chains. TCRdb, not the authors, supplied the V and J calls. The sample profile shows roughly 71,000 clones; around 18% of them were found once. About 13% of the sample belongs to the ten largest clones. Based on the germline V gene (reference sequence), the CDR1 and CDR2 sequences are MNHEY and SMNVEV. For this chain, trimming is 4 bases at the V end and 9 bases at the J end, and the number of junction bases without a gene match is 14. The CDR3, from cysteine to phenylalanine, totals 16 residues. Here the CDR3 DNA is all that survives: 48 bases in frame from base 1.

Summary of the overall study and its limitations: In both blood and tumor samples, malignant tumors were reported to have significantly higher TCR beta diversity than benign nodules.

This clone showed up many times. No antigen is known for it. No base quality values were provided; no much bigger clone lies one nucleotide off. Before undergoing thyroid surgery, none of the patients had been given any kind of treatment. Using T-cell receptor beta sequencing, the researchers looked back retrospectively at clinical samples from patients, gathered between about 2012 and 2019. Sequenced input: blood. The chain was built from TRBV27 and TRBJ2-1; 8 nucleotides in the junction match TRBD1. The TCR originated in a female donor with papillary thyroid cancer or a benign thyroid nodule (not recorded which). Some clones in this sample may be carry-over from other donors' samples. The CDR3 corresponds to CASSSETGADPGEQFF. Read as DNA, the sequence is TGTGCCAGCAGTTCCGAGACAGGGGCCGATCCTGGTGAGCAGTTCTTC.